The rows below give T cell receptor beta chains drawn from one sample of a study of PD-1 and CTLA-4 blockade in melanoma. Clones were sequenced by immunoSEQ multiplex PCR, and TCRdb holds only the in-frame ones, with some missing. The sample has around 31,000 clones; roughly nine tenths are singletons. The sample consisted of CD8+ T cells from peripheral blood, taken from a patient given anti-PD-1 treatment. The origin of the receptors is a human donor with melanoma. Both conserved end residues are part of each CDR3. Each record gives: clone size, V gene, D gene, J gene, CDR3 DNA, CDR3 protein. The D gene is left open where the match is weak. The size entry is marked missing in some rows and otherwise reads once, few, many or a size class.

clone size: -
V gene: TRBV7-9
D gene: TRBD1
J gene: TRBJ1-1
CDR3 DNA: TGTGCCAGCAGCTACCGGGACAGGGATACTGAAGCTTTCTTT
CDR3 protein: CASSYRDRDTEAFF

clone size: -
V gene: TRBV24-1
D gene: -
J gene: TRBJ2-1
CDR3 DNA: TGTGCCACCAGCCCCCGGTGGGGCACAGGCAATGAGCAGTTCTTC
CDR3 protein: CATSPRWGTGNEQFF

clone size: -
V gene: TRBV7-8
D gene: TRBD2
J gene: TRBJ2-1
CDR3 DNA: TGTGCCAGCAGCTCGCTTGGGGGGGCTAGCGGGGATTACAATGAGCAGTTCTTC
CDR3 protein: CASSSLGGASGDYNEQFF

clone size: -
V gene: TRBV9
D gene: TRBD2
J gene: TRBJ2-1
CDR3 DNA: TGTGCCAGCAGCGGAAATTTACTAGCGTCGGACTCCTACAATGAGCAGTTCTTC
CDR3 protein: CASSGNLLASDSYNEQFF

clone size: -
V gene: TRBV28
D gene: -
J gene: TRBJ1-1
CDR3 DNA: TGTGCCAGCAGCCCCTTATACACTGAAGCTTTCTTT
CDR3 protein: CASSPLYTEAFF

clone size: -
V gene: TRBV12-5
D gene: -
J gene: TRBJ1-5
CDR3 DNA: TGTGCTAGTGGTTTGGAGGATCAGCCCCAGCATTTT
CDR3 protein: CASGLEDQPQHF

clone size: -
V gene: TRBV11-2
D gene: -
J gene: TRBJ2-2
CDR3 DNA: TGTGCCAGCAGCTTTGGAGGGGAAACCGGGGAGCTGTTTTTT
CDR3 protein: CASSFGGETGELFF

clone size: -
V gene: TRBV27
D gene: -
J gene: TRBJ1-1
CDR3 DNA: TGTGCCAGCAGTTTGGGAAGCAGGGAGGCGGCTTTCTTT
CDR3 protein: CASSLGSREAAFF

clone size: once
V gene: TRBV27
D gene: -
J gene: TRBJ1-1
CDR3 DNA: TGTGCCAGCAGGCGGGGGGACACTGAAGCTTTCTTT
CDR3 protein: CASRRGDTEAFF

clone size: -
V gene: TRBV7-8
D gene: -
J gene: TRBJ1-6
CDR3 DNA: TGTGCCAGCAGCTTGGGACGGGAAAATTCACCCCTCCACTTT
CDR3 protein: CASSLGRENSPLHF

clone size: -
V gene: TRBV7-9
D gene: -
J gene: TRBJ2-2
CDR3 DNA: TGTGCCAGCAGCTCGGGACTCACCGGGGAGCTGTTTTTT
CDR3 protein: CASSSGLTGELFF

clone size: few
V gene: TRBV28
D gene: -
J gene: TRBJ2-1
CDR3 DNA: TGTGCCAGCAGTTCTCCTAATGAGCAGTTCTTC
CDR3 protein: CASSSPNEQFF

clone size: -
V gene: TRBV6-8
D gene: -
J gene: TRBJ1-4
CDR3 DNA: TGTGCCAGCATCTTACGGTCGCAGGGCCCAAGGGAAGAAAAACTGTTTTTT
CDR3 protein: CASILRSQGPREEKLFF

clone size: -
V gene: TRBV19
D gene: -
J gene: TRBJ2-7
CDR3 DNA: TGTGCCAGTAGTCACATACAGGGAAACGAGCAGTACTTC
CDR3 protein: CASSHIQGNEQYF

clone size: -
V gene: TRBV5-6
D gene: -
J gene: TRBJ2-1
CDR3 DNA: TGTGCCAGCAGCTTGGCACTGTCTGAGCAGTTCTTC
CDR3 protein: CASSLALSEQFF

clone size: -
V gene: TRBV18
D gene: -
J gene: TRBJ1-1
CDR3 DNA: TGTGCCAGCTCCCTGAACACTGAAGCTTTCTTT
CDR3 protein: CASSLNTEAFF

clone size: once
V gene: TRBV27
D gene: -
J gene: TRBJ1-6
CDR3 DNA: TGTGCCAGCAGTCAAGACACTGGCGGCCATAATTCACCCCTCCACTTT
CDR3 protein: CASSQDTGGHNSPLHF

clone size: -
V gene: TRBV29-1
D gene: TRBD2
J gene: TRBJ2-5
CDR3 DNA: TGCAGCGTCGACGGACTAGCGGGGGCCCAAGAGACCCAGTACTTC
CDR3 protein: CSVDGLAGAQETQYF

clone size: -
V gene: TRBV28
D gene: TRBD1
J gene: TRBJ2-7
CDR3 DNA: TGTGCCAGCAGAACCGGACAGGAAGGCTCCTACGAGCAGTACTTC
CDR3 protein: CASRTGQEGSYEQYF

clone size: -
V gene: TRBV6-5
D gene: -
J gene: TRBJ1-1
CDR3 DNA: TGTGCCAGCAGGAAGGGGGTGAACACTGAAGCTTTCTTT
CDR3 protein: CASRKGVNTEAFF

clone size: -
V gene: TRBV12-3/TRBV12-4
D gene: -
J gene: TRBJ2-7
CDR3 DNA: TGTGCCAGCAGACCGGGACATCGGGGCGAGCAGTACTTC
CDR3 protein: CASRPGHRGEQYF

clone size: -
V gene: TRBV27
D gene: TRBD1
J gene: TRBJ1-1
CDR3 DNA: TGTGCCAGCAGTTTAACAGGGGTGAACACTGAAGCTTTCTTT
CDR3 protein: CASSLTGVNTEAFF

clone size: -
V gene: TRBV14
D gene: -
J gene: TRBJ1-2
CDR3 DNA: TGTGCCAGCAGCCCCACAGGGTTCTATGGCTACACCTTC
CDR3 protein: CASSPTGFYGYTF

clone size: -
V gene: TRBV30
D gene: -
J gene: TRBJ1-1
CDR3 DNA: TGTGCCTGGAATCCGGGGAACACTGAAGCTTTCTTT
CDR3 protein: CAWNPGNTEAFF

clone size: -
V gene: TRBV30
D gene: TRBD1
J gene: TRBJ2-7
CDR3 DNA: TGTGCCTGGACCTCGCCGGGACAGGGATTGTACGAGCAGTACTTC
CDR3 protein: CAWTSPGQGLYEQYF

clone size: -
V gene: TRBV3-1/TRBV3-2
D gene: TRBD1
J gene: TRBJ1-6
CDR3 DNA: TGTGCCAGCAGCCTGGTCGTAGGGACAGCTAATTCACCCCTCCACTTT
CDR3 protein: CASSLVVGTANSPLHF

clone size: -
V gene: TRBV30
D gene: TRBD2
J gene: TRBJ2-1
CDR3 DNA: TGTGCCTGGATTAGCGGGGGCCTCAATGAGCAGTTCTTC
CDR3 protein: CAWISGGLNEQFF

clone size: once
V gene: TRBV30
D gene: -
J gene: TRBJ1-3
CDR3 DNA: TGTGCCTGGAGTGTCCCTGCGGGGGACACCATATATTTT
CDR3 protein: CAWSVPAGDTIYF